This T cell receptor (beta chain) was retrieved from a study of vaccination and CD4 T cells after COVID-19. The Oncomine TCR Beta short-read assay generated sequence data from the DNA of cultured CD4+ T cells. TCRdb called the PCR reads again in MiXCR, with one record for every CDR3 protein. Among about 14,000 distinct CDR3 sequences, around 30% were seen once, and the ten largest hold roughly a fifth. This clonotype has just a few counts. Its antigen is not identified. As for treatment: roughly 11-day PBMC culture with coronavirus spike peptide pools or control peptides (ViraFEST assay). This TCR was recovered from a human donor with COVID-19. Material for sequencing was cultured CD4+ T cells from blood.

The chain's CDR3 is CASSSYNSYNEQFF. In DNA form, the CDR3 reads TGTGCCAGCAGTTCTTACAACTCCTACAATGAGCAGTTCTTC. V is TRBV12-3 or TRBV12-4 and J is TRBJ2-1; D not certain. CDR3 length equals 14 residues. Trimming stripped 4 bases from V and 0 bases from J, with 7 bases between.